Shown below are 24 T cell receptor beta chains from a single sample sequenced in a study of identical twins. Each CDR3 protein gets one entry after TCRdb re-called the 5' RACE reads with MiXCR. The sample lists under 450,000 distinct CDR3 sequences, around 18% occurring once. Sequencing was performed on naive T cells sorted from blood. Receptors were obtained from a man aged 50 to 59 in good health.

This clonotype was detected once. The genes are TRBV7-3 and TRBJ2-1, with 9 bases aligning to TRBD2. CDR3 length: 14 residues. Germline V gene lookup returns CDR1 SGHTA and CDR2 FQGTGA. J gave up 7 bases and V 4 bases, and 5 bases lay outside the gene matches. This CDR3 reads CASSSLAGLNEQFF. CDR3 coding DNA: TGTGCCAGCAGCTCGCTAGCGGGACTGAATGAGCAGTTCTTC. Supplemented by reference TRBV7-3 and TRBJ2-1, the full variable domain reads GAGVSQTPSNKVTEKGKYVELRCDPISGHTALYWYRQSLGQGPEFLIYFQGTGAADDSGLPNDRFFAVRPEGSVSTLKIQRTERGDSAVYLCASSSLAGLNEQFFGPGTRLTVL.

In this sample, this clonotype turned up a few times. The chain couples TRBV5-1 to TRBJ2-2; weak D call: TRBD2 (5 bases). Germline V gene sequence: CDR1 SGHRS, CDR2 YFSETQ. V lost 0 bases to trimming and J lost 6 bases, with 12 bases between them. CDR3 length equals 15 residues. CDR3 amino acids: CASSLDEGWAGELFF. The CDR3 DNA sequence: TGCGCCAGCAGCTTGGATGAGGGATGGGCCGGGGAGCTGTTTTTT.

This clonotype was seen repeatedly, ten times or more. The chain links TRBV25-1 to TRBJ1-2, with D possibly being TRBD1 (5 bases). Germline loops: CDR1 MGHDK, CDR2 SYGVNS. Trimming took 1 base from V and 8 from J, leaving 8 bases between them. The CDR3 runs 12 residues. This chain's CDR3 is CASSELGGGYTF. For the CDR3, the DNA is TGTGCCAGCAGTGAATTGGGGGGGGGCTACACCTTC.

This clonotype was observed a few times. As DNA, the CDR3 is TGTGCCAGCAGCTTAGGCTCGGTAGGGGCCTACAATGAGCAGTTCTTC. It yields the protein CASSLGSVGAYNEQFF. J is TRBJ2-1 and V is TRBV11-2; tentatively, D is TRBD1 (5 bases). The CDR3 contains 16 residues. Deletions cut 1 base from V and 2 bases from J, with 12 bases between. Germline V gene lookup returns CDR1 SGHAT and CDR2 FQNNGV.

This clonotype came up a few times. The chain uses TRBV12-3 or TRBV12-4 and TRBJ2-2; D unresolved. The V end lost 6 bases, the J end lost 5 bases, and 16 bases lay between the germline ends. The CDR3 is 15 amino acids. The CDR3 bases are TGTGCCAGCAGGCGCATCTTGAGTTCTACCGGGGAGCTGTTTTTT. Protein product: CASRRILSSTGELFF.

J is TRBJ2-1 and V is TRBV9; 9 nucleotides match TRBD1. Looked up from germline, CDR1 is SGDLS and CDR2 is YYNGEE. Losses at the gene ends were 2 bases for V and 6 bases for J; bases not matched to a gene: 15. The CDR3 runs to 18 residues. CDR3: CASSVSSWDRERSNEQFF. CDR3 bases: TGTGCCAGCAGCGTTTCCTCCTGGGACAGGGAGAGAAGCAATGAGCAGTTCTTC.

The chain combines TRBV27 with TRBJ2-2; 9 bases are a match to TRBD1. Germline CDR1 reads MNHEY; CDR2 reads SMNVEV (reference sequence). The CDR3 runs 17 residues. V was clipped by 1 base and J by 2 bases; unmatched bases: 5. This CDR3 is CASSLWATGGNTGELFF. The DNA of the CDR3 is TGTGCCAGCAGTTTATGGGCCACAGGGGGCAACACCGGGGAGCTGTTTTTT.

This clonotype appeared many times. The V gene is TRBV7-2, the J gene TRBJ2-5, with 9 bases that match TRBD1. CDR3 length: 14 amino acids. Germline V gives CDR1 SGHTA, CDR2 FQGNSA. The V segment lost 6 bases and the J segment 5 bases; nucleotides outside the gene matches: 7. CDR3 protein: CASSRDRVEETQYF. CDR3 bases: TGTGCCAGCAGTAGGGACAGGGTGGAGGAGACCCAGTACTTC.

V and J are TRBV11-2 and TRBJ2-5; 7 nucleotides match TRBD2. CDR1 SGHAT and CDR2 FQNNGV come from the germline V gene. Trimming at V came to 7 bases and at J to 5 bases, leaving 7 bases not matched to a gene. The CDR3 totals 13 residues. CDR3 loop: CASNSMGGETQYF. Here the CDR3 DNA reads TGTGCCAGCAACTCGATGGGGGGGGAGACCCAGTACTTC.

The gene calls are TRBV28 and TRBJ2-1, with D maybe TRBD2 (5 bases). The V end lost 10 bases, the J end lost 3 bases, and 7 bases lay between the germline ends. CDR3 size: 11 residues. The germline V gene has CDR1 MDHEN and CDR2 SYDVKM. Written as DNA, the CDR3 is TGTGCCATAGAGGGCTACAATGAGCAGTTCTTC. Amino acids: CAIEGYNEQFF.

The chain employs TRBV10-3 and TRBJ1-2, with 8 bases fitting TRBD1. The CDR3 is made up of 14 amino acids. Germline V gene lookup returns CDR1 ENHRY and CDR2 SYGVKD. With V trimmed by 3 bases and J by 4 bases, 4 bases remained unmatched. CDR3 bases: TGTGCCATCAGTGAAGGGACAGGCGGCTATGGCTACACCTTC. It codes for CAISEGTGGYGYTF.

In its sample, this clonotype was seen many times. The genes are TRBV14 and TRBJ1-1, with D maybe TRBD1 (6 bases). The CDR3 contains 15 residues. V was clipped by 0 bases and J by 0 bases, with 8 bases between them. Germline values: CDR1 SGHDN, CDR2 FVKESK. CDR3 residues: CASSQERGMNTEAFF. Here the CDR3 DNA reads TGTGCCAGCAGCCAAGAAAGGGGGATGAACACTGAAGCTTTCTTT.

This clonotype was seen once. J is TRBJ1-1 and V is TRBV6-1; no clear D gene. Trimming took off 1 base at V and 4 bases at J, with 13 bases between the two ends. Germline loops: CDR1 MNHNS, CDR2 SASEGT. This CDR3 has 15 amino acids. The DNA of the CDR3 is TGTGCCAGCAGTGAAGAAGGGCTGATAGGCACTGAAGCTTTCTTT. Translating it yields CASSEEGLIGTEAFF.

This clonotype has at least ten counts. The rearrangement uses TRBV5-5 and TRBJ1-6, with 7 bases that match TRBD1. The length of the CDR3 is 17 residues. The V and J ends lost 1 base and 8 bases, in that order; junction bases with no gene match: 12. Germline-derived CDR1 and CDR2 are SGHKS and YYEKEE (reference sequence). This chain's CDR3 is CASSLSRLQGGDSPLHF. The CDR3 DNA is TGTGCCAGCAGCTTGTCTCGTCTTCAGGGGGGAGATTCACCCCTCCACTTT.

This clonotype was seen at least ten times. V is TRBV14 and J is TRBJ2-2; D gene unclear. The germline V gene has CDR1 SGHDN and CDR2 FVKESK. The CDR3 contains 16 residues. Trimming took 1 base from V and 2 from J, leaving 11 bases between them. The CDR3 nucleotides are TGTGCCAGCAGCCAAGCTTTCGGCGGAAACACCGGGGAGCTGTTTTTT. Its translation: CASSQAFGGNTGELFF.

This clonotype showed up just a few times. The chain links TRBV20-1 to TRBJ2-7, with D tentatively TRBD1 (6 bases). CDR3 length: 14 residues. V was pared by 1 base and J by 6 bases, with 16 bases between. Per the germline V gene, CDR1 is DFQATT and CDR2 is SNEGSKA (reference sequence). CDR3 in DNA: TGCAGTGCTAGAGCGGGCCCCCAGGGGTTCGAGCAGTACTTC. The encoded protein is CSARAGPQGFEQYF.

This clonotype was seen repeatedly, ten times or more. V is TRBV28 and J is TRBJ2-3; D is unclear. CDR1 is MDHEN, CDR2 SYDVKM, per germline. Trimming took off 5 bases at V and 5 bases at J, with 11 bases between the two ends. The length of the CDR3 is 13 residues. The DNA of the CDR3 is TGTGCCAGCAGTCCCAGGACCCAAGATACGCAGTATTTT. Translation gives CASSPRTQDTQYF.

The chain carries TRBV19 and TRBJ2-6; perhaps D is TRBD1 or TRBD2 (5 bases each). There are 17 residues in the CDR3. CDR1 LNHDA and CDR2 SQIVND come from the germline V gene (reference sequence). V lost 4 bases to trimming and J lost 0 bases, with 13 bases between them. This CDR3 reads CASSKEGRSSGANVLTF. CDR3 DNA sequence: TGTGCCAGTAGTAAAGAGGGACGGTCCTCTGGGGCCAACGTCCTGACTTTC. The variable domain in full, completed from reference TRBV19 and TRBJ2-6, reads DGGITQSPKYLFRKEGQNVTLSCEQNLNHDAMYWYRQDPGQGLRLIYYSQIVNDFQKGDIAEGYSVSREKKESFPLTVTSAQKNPTAFYLCASSKEGRSSGANVLTFGAGSRLTVL.

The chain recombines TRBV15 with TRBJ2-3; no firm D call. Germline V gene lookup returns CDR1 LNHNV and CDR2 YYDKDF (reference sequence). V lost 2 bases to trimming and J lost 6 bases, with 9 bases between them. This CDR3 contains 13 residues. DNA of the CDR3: TGTGCCACCAGCAGATCCCCGCGGGATACGCAGTATTTT. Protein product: CATSRSPRDTQYF.

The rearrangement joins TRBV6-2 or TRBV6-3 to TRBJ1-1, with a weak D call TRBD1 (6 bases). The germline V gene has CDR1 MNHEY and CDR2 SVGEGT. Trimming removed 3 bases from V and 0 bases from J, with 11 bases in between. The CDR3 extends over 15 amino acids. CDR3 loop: CASSYTDSMNTEAFF. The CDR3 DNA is TGTGCCAGCAGTTATACGGACAGCATGAACACTGAAGCTTTCTTT.

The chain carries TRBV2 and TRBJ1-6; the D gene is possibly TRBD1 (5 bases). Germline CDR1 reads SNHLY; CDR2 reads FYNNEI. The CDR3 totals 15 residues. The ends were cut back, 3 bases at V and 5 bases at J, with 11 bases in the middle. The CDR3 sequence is CASSEWGTDNSPLHF. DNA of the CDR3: TGTGCCAGCAGTGAGTGGGGGACTGATAATTCACCCCTCCACTTT.

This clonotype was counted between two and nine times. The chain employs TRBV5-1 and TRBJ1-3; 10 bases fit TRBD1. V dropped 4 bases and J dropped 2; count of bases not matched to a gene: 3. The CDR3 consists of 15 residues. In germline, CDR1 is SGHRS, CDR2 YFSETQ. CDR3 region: CASSQGTGAGNTIYF. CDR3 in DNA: TGCGCCAGCAGCCAAGGGACAGGGGCTGGAAACACCATATATTTT.

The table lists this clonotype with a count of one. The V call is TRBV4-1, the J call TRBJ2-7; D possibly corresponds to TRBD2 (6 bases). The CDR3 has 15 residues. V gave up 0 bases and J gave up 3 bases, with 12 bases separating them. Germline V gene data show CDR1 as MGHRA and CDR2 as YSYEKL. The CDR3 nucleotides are TGCGCCAGCAGCCAAGAGGGGGGAGCGGTCTACGAGCAGTACTTC. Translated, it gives CASSQEGGAVYEQYF.

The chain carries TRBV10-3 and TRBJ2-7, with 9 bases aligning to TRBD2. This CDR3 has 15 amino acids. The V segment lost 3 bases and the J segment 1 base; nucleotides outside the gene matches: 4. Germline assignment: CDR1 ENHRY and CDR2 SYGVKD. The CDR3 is CAISERTSASYEQYF. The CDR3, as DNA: TGTGCCATCAGTGAAAGGACTAGCGCTTCCTACGAGCAGTACTTC.